This T cell receptor (beta chain) was identified in a study of T-cell memory formation after mild COVID-19 (dated by TCRdb to 2020 to 2023). For the wider study: TCR sequence clusters from the two donors were found to be largely donor specific. T-cell clones expanding and contracting after mild COVID-19 in two donors were tracked by longitudinal TCRalpha and TCRbeta repertoire sequencing. The cohort was made up of two young adult volunteers, one female and one male, who were previously healthy.

The research as a whole found: The detection of some responding clones in pre-infection memory suggests that pre-existing cross-reactive memory T cells joined the SARS-CoV-2 response. From day 15 to 85, contracting clones showed balanced CD4/CD8 phenotypes, whereas a second wave of clones that expanded from day 15 to 37 leaned towards CD4+. SARS-CoV-2 specificity of the second-wave clones peaking on day 37 was not confirmed. Contracting CD4+ clones were located mainly in the CM and EM memory subsets, whereas CD8+ clones were found to be enriched in EMRA. The study included only a couple of mild cases, and larger cohorts that include severe cases with pre-infection samples were judged to be necessary.

Concerning this clonotype itself: What this receptor recognizes is not known. Base qualities are missing; no much larger clone stands one base away.

This sample was sequenced with an Illumina NovaSeq 6000. TCRalpha and TCRbeta cDNA libraries were built by 5'RACE with constant-segment primers, adding sample barcodes and unique molecular identifiers. Trizol reagent was used to extract RNA from every sample. Amplification of the libraries took two PCR steps, and the second step added a second sample barcode plus Illumina TruSeq adapters. The libraries were sequenced on an Illumina NovaSeq using 2 x 150 bp paired-end reads. In the authors' own workflow: Reads were demultiplexed and collapsed into UMI-guided consensus sequences with migec v1.2.7. Using mixcr v2.1.11, UMI consensuses were aligned to TRA and TRB V and J templates and then assembled into clonotypes. A clonotype was counted as expanded or contracted only if both edgeR and NoisET called the change significant, with noise models trained on biological replicates. For edgeR calls, a false discovery rate-adjusted p below 0.01 and a log2 fold-change threshold of 1 were applied. As an exploratory analysis of dynamics, max-normalized trajectories of the 1000 most abundant clonotypes were examined with PCA combined with hierarchical clustering. Separately sequenced CD4+ and CD8+ repertoires were used to assign a CD4 or CD8 phenotype to each responding clone. TCRdb reworked the public reads: Q25 trimming with fastp, MiXCR clone assembly, productive beta chains retained. Rows are combined by CDR3 protein, so each entry shows the most common genes and DNA. These V and J calls are TCRdb output, not the study's own analysis. The sample has 450,000 to 700,000 distinct CDR3 sequences on record, 15% to 20% of them singletons. The ten largest clones capture 9.5% to 15% of the sample.

Ficoll-Paque density gradient centrifugation was the method used to isolate PBMCs. The germline V gene (reference sequence) yields DFQATT for CDR1 and SNEGSKA for CDR2. The CDR3 spans 14 residues, from the cysteine through the phenylalanine. Only CDR3 DNA remains: 42 bases, in frame from the first base. V is pruned by 1 base and J by 5 bases, leaving 4 bases of the junction without a gene match. The chain is made from TRBV20-1 and TRBJ1-5; TRBD1 matches 8 bases in the middle. Material for sequencing was PBMCs or a T cell subset sorted from them (not recorded which). The source of this sequence is an adult woman who had mild COVID-19 (a few samples of this study predate the infection). The sample titles of this study are shuffled in the database, so cell type and time point are left out; the donor was told from shared clones. The bases are TGCAGTGCTAGAGCAGGGGGCAGAGATCAGCCCCAGCATTTT. It translates to CSARAGGRDQPQHF.